This TCR beta chain stems from a study of shared clonotypes between healthy human individuals. Study-wide results and limits: Shared clonotypes: approximately 4.5% naive CD4, roughly 3.5% naive CD8, roughly 2.2% memory CD4, 0.4% memory CD8. Having only a few donors restricted how much genetic and exposure-history diversity was captured. Collection of samples was limited to blood; tissue repertoires likely differ.

On sorted subsets, replicate PCRs used 150 to 250 ng DNA, or about 30,000 T cell genomes. Method: immunoSEQ multiplex PCR; TCRdb's copy keeps in-frame clones and lacks some. The sample has some 95,000 clones; 60% to 75% are singletons. This CDR3 is 14 amino acids long. Trimming left V 6 bases short and J 8 bases short, with 17 bases between. The germline CDR1 and CDR2 sequences are SNHLY and FYNNEI. Notes on this clone: The antigen is unknown.

Sequenced input: memory CD8+ T cells sorted from blood. Sample subset: CD45RO+ cells pooled with CCR7-negative TemRA cells. The clonotype was recovered from a man aged 25-45 years in good health. V gene TRBV2 combines with J gene TRBJ2-1, with TRBD2 as a possible D gene (6 bases). CDR3 sequence reads: CASSGLSALYEQFF. The CDR3 region has the DNA TGTGCCAGCAGCGGACTAAGCGCCTTGTATGAGCAGTTCTTC.